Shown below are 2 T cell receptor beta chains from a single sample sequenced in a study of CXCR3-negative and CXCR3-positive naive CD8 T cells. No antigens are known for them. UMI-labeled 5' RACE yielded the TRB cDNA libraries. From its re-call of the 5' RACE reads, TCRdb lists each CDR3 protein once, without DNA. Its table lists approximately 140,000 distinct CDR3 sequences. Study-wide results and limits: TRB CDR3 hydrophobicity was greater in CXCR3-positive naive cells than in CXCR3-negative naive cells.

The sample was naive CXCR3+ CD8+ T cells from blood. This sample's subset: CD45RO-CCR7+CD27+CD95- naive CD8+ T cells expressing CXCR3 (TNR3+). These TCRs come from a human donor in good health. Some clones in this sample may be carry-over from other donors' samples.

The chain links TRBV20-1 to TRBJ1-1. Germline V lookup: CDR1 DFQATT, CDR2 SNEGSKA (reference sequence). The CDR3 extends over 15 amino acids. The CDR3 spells CSAPGGRKGGTEAFF.

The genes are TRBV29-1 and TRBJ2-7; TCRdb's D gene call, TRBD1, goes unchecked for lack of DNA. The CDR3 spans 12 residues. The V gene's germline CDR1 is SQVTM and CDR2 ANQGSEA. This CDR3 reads CSVVPGGREQYF.